The T cell receptor beta chain under discussion was sequenced for a study of spatial heterogeneity in lung cancer (dated by TCRdb to the late 2010s). Concerning the study at large: Beta-chain transcripts were consistently detected in greater numbers than alpha-chain transcripts, which likely reflects a higher abundance of beta-chain transcripts. Nonsynonymous mutation counts, determined by whole-exome sequencing of tumor tissue, were related to TCR repertoire features. In non-small cell lung cancer, the study quantitatively compared TCR alpha and beta repertoires across several tumor regions, matched nontumor lung, and blood. In the raw uncorrected reads, each unique combination of TCR and UMI appeared more than ten times on average. Both alpha and beta chains were TCR-sequenced in samples taken at surgery, namely 220 tumor regions, under 80 matched nontumor lung samples and a few dozen PBMC samples. TCR transcript counts in tumor regions correlated strongly with a T cell transcriptional module score from matched bulk RNA-seq. The investigation overall reported the following: The tumor nonsynonymous mutation count correlated with the number of expanded intratumoral alpha and beta TCRs. Counts of ubiquitous and regional expanded TCRs correlated with counts of ubiquitous and regional nonsynonymous mutations, respectively. TCR-seq coverage of tumor T cells was estimated to be only approximately 7% for alpha chains and around 13% for beta chains. Additional single-cell paired TCR alpha and beta sequencing was considered necessary to confirm, at a functional level, the hypothesis that regional TCRs recognize regional mutations.

The library was generated by 5' RACE. The instrument was a NextSeq 500. To allow correction of PCR and sequencing errors, the TCR library protocol tagged every TCR cDNA molecule with a unique molecular identifier. Concerning the study's data processing: Decombinator tools were used for TCR identification, UMI-based error correction and CDR3 extraction. Expanded TCRs were defined as those above a frequency of 2 per 1,000, corresponding to the top 1% of the tumor frequency distribution. Expanded tumor TCRs statistically deemed absent (corrected P<0.05) from at least one tumor region were classed as regional, and all other expanded tumor TCRs were classed as ubiquitous. Renyi diversity was calculated using the R vegan package after each repertoire was subsampled 100 times to 5,000 TCRs. CDR3 similarity networks were built from amino acid triplet string-kernel similarity, connecting CDR3s with pairwise similarity above 0.82. The raw public reads went through TCRdb reprocessing: fastp at Q25, MiXCR clone calling, in-frame beta chains kept. One record per CDR3 amino acid sequence lists the most common genes and DNA. TCRdb, rather than the study authors, made the V and J calls. The sample contains over 25,000 distinct CDR3 sequences, around 7.4% of them found a single time. The top ten clones comprise about 24% of the sample.

CDR3 length: 16 amino acids, cysteine to phenylalanine. Only the CDR3 part of the read is kept: 48 bases, read in frame from the first base. V gives up 0 bases and J gives up 9 bases, and the segment between their germline ends measures 21 bases. Sequences MGHRA (CDR1) and YSYEKL (CDR2) are obtained from the germline V gene. Many counts were recorded for this clonotype. Its binding antigen is unknown. Base-call qualities are not available, and no considerably larger clone is one nucleotide away. The time point label, as the study defines it: sample taken at primary tumor resection. The donors were some 72 patients from the lung TRACERx cohort who had early-stage, untreated non-small cell lung cancer. Without any cell sorting, TCR sequencing was performed on whole RNA extracted either from tumor and nontumor lung tissue or from cryopreserved PBMC samples. Patients were selected for TCR sequencing only if sufficient RNA was available from at least two tumor regions. Before being selected, tumor and adjacent nontumor lung specimens were reviewed by a lung pathologist.

Here the chain combines TRBV4-1 and TRBJ2-7, with TRBD2 as a weak D call on 5 bases. The sample was lung tumor tissue, taken at surgery. The receptor comes from a male donor with early-stage non-small cell lung cancer. The CDR3 in this case is CASSQDWYQSARGQYF. The nucleotide sequence reads TGCGCCAGCAGCCAAGATTGGTACCAGAGCGCCCGGGGGCAGTACTTC.